One TCR beta chain is described in this entry. Its specificity is not known. This CDR3 has 16 residues. Germline CDR1 is SGHKS and CDR2 is YYEKEE (reference sequence). V was clipped by 0 bases and J by 2 bases; unmatched bases: 2. All donors came from Russia, were Caucasian and healthy, and spanned ages roughly 6 to 95. The use of a sample-barcoded 5' primer and a J-beta primer mix characterized a second PCR of about 6 to 11 cycles. TCRdb reprocessed the 5' RACE reads via MiXCR and lists one record per CDR3 protein. The sample shows 910,000 or so distinct CDR3 sequences, about 53% of them seen only once. This specimen belongs to a study of blood T cells in healthy people across ages. Findings and limits, study-wide: Unsorted PBMCs prevented conclusive naive versus antigen-experienced comparison.

Material for sequencing was blood. The TCR comes from a woman in her sixties in good health. The chain couples TRBV5-5 to TRBJ2-1; TRBD2 matches 10 bases. The CDR3 DNA follows: TGTGCCAGCAGCTTGGTCCTAGCGGGAGCCTACAATGAGCAGTTCTTC. Its protein is CASSLVLAGAYNEQFF. Full variable domain (remainder filled in from reference TRBV5-5 and TRBJ2-1): DAGVTQSPTHLIKTRGQQVTLRCSPISGHKSVSWYQQVLGQGPQFIFQYYEKEERGRGNFPDRFSARQFPNYSSELNVNALLLGDSALYLCASSLVLAGAYNEQFFGPGTRLTVL.